The 14 T cell receptor beta chains given below trace back to one sample, sequenced in a study of cytomegalovirus exposure and HLA in healthy donors. PCR amplification relied on 60 Vbeta primers (plus 13 Jbeta primers). The repertoire was sequenced with immunoSEQ multiplex PCR; TCRdb's copy has only in-frame clones and lacks some. The repertoire has about 120,000 clones, 81% of them found once; the top ten carry under 5%. Sequencing was performed on PBMCs. These receptors came from a woman aged 25 to 39 in good health and CMV-seronegative.

V gene TRBV6-1 combines with J gene TRBJ2-3; the D gene is possibly TRBD1 (5 bases). Trimming shortened V by 2 bases and J by 2 bases, and 11 bases separated the two germline ends. The germline CDR1 and CDR2 sequences are MNHNS and SASEGT. The CDR3 is 15 residues long. In DNA form, the CDR3 reads TGTGCCAGCAGTGAAACCGGACATGTCACAGATACGCAGTATTTT. Protein sequence: CASSETGHVTDTQYF.

This chain links TRBV9 with TRBJ2-7, with a possible D match to TRBD2 (6 bases). CDR1 and CDR2 from the germline V gene are SGDLS and YYNGEE. Trimming left V 6 bases short and J 4 bases short, with 17 bases between. This CDR3 has 14 amino acids. The CDR3 loop is CASKAEGYQYEQYF. The CDR3 DNA reads TGTGCCAGCAAAGCGGAGGGGTATCAATACGAGCAGTACTTC.

This chain links TRBV5-1 with TRBJ2-7; 14 bases align to TRBD2. The J segment lost 4 bases and the V segment lost 4 bases, leaving 7 bases of the junction unmatched. The germline CDR1 and CDR2 sequences are SGHRS and YFSETQ. This CDR3 is built from 16 residues. CDR3 amino acids: CASSPGTSGSGYEQYF. The CDR3 nucleotides read TGCGCCAGCAGCCCAGGGACTAGCGGGAGTGGGTACGAGCAGTACTTC.

The V gene is TRBV27, the J gene TRBJ1-2, with 12 bases identical to TRBD1. Germline CDR1 and CDR2: MNHEY and SMNVEV (reference sequence). The CDR3 has 14 residues. V lost 6 bases to trimming and J lost 5 bases; unmatched junction nucleotides: 4. The CDR3 bases are TGTGCCAGCAGCGGGACAGGGGGCAGTTATGGCTACACCTTC. Translated, it gives CASSGTGGSYGYTF.

The CDR3 DNA follows: TGTGCCAGCAGTATAACTAGCGGGCCGTACAATGAGCAGTTCTTC. This translates into CASSITSGPYNEQFF. The rearrangement joins TRBV6-1 to TRBJ2-1, with 9 bases that match TRBD2. CDR1 and CDR2 from the germline V gene are MNHNS and SASEGT. This CDR3 spans 15 amino acids. V was clipped by 5 bases and J by 4 bases; unmatched bases: 6.

The V gene is TRBV7-2, the J gene TRBJ2-5; D is undetermined. The end of the DNA aligns better with TRBJ2-7, so the J call may be wrong. CDR3 length equals 11 residues. The V gene's germline CDR1 is SGHTA and CDR2 FQGNSA. The CDR3 sequence: CASSPSYEQYF. For the CDR3, the DNA is TGTGCCAGCTCCCCTTCCTACGAGCAGTACTTC.

The chain recombines TRBV19 with TRBJ2-2; 7 positions match TRBD2. The CDR3 loop spans 15 amino acids. The V and J ends lost 3 bases and 4 bases, in that order; junction bases with no gene match: 5. Germline V gives CDR1 LNHDA, CDR2 SQIVND (reference sequence). The CDR3 spells CASSIGGSLTGELFF. Here the CDR3 DNA reads TGTGCCAGTAGTATCGGGGGGTCCCTCACCGGGGAGCTGTTTTTT.

The genes are TRBV7-9 and TRBJ2-7; 7 bases fit TRBD2. Germline V CDR1 and CDR2: SEHNR, FQNEAQ (reference sequence). The CDR3 is 13 amino acids. Losses at the gene ends were 3 bases for V and 6 bases for J; bases not matched to a gene: 5. The CDR3 DNA follows: TGTGCCAGCAGCTTCTGGGGGGGTCCCGAGCAGTACTTC. As protein: CASSFWGGPEQYF. Full variable domain (missing parts from reference TRBV7-9 and TRBJ2-7): DTGVSQNPRHKITKRGQNVTFRCDPISEHNRLYWYRQTLGQGPEFLTYFQNEAQLEKSRLLSDRFSAERPKGSFSTLEIQRTEQGDSAMYLCASSFWGGPEQYFGPGTRLTVT.

The chain carries TRBV28 and TRBJ1-1; 10 bases agree with TRBD1. The CDR3 runs 17 residues. V shed 4 bases, J shed 6 bases, and the junction held 14 bases outside the gene matches. Germline values: CDR1 MDHEN, CDR2 SYDVKM. The CDR3 loop is CASSSSGTGVLDAEAFF. In DNA form, the CDR3 reads TGTGCCAGCAGTTCCTCCGGGACAGGGGTTCTGGACGCTGAAGCTTTCTTT.

The chain uses TRBV18 and TRBJ2-3, with 13 bases lining up with TRBD2. From germline, CDR1 is KGHSH and CDR2 LQKENI. CDR3 length: 20 residues. The V segment lost 2 bases and the J segment 1 base; nucleotides outside the gene matches: 12. The CDR3 spells CASSPGAGTSGMFGTDTQYF. Here the CDR3 DNA reads TGTGCCAGCTCACCAGGGGCCGGGACTAGCGGGATGTTCGGCACAGATACGCAGTATTTT.

The chain has TRBV5-6 and TRBJ2-3; 9 bases line up with TRBD2. Germline V gene data show CDR1 as SGHDT and CDR2 as YYEEEE. The V segment lost 4 bases and the J segment 4 bases; nucleotides outside the gene matches: 4. CDR3 length: 14 amino acids. The CDR3, as DNA: TGTGCCAGCAGCCGGGGACTAGCCCCAGATACGCAGTATTTT. Translated: CASSRGLAPDTQYF.

CDR3 loop: CASSLAGSSGQTYNEQFF. CDR3 DNA: TGTGCCAGCAGCTTAGCAGGTTCTAGCGGACAGACCTACAATGAGCAGTTCTTC. J is TRBJ2-1 and V is TRBV5-8; tentative D call: TRBD2 (7 bases). Trimming removed 2 bases at V and 2 bases at J, with 20 bases between. Looked up from germline, CDR1 is SGHTS and CDR2 is YDEGEE. This CDR3 region has 18 residues.

The V gene is TRBV6-1, the J gene TRBJ2-7, with 8 bases aligning to TRBD2. The germline V gene encodes CDR1 MNHNS and CDR2 SASEGT. The CDR3 sequence is 16 residues long. Germline trimming cut 2 bases from V and 4 bases from J; bases unmatched to any gene: 10. CDR3 coding DNA: TGTGCCAGCAGTGAAATAGCTAGCGGGTGGTTATACGAGCAGTACTTC. It codes for CASSEIASGWLYEQYF.

V is TRBV5-4 and J is TRBJ2-1; 8 bases map to TRBD1. The CDR3 extends over 15 amino acids. CDR1 and CDR2 from the germline V gene are SGHNT and YYREEE (reference sequence). V shed 0 bases, J shed 8 bases, and the junction held 7 bases outside the gene matches. Here the CDR3 DNA reads TGTGCCAGCAGCTTGGGTGGACAGGGTAGGGATGAGCAGTTCTTC. Protein sequence: CASSLGGQGRDEQFF.